These T cell receptor beta chains were read from a single sample in a study of cytomegalovirus exposure and HLA in healthy donors. Some clones are missing from TCRdb's copy, which holds only in-frame ones; the method was immunoSEQ multiplex PCR. This sample has fewer than 250,000 clones, with roughly 80% found just once. Specimen: PBMCs. The origin of the receptors is a middle-aged man in good health and CMV-seronegative. CDR3s include the opening cysteine and the closing phenylalanine or tryptophan. A D gene is named only where the DNA matches it firmly. Rows give clone size only sometimes, using once, few, many, or a class for an expanded clone.

j_gene: TRBJ2-3
d_gene: TRBD1
abundance: NA
v_gene: TRBV7-8
CDR3nt: TGTGCCAGCAGCTTAAGGGACAGCCCCACAGATACGCAGTATTTT
CDR3aa: CASSLRDSPTDTQYF

j_gene: TRBJ2-5
d_gene: TRBD2
abundance: few
v_gene: TRBV7-3
CDR3nt: TGTGCCAGCGGGTCGGGACTAGCGGGAGAGACCCAGTACTTC
CDR3aa: CASGSGLAGETQYF

j_gene: TRBJ2-7
d_gene: TRBD1
abundance: NA
v_gene: TRBV19
CDR3nt: TGTGCCAGTAGTCCGGACAGGGACTACGAGCAGTACTTC
CDR3aa: CASSPDRDYEQYF

j_gene: TRBJ2-1
d_gene: TRBD2
abundance: NA
v_gene: TRBV7-9
CDR3nt: TGTGCCAGCAGCGGGAGGGGCAATGAGCAGTTCTTC
CDR3aa: CASSGRGNEQFF

j_gene: TRBJ2-1
d_gene: TRBD1
abundance: NA
v_gene: TRBV10-2
CDR3nt: TGCGCCAGCGGGACAGGGGGCGCTGAGCAGTTCTTC
CDR3aa: CASGTGGAEQFF

j_gene: TRBJ2-7
d_gene: TRBD2
abundance: NA
v_gene: TRBV28
CDR3nt: TGTGCCAGCAGCCCGTGGGCCCTAGCGGGAGATCGTTCCGAGCAGTACTTC
CDR3aa: CASSPWALAGDRSEQYF

j_gene: TRBJ1-4
d_gene: NA
abundance: NA
v_gene: TRBV4-3
CDR3nt: TGCGCCAGCAGCCAAGAAGGCGGGGAAAAACTGTTTTTT
CDR3aa: CASSQEGGEKLFF

j_gene: TRBJ1-1
d_gene: NA
abundance: once
v_gene: TRBV5-1
CDR3nt: TGCGCCAGCAGCTTGGCTCCAGGGCTCCTCATGAACACTGAAGCTTTCTTT
CDR3aa: CASSLAPGLLMNTEAFF

j_gene: TRBJ1-2
d_gene: NA
abundance: NA
v_gene: TRBV7-3
CDR3nt: TGTGCCAGCAGCGCGGGTGGAACCAAGGCCTATGGCTACACCTTC
CDR3aa: CASSAGGTKAYGYTF

j_gene: TRBJ2-2
d_gene: TRBD1
abundance: NA
v_gene: TRBV19
CDR3nt: TGTGCCACCCTGGACAGGGATGACACCGGGGAGCTGTTTTTT
CDR3aa: CATLDRDDTGELFF

j_gene: TRBJ2-1
d_gene: TRBD1
abundance: NA
v_gene: TRBV5-1
CDR3nt: TGCGCCAGCAGCCCCGGGACAGGGGTAAAGGGTGAGCAGTTCTTC
CDR3aa: CASSPGTGVKGEQFF

j_gene: TRBJ1-2
d_gene: TRBD1
abundance: NA
v_gene: TRBV5-5
CDR3nt: TGTGCCAGCAGCCCTTGGACAGGGGCCGTTAACTATGGCTACACCTTC
CDR3aa: CASSPWTGAVNYGYTF

j_gene: TRBJ2-3
d_gene: NA
abundance: NA
v_gene: TRBV29-1
CDR3nt: TGCAGCGTTGAAGACAACGCAGGAGATACGCAGTATTTT
CDR3aa: CSVEDNAGDTQYF

j_gene: TRBJ2-7
d_gene: NA
abundance: NA
v_gene: TRBV30
CDR3nt: TGTGCCTGGAGTGTAAAAAGCCTAGGGGCCTACGAGCAGTACTTC
CDR3aa: CAWSVKSLGAYEQYF

j_gene: TRBJ2-7
d_gene: NA
abundance: NA
v_gene: TRBV7-9
CDR3nt: TGTTCCAGCAGCTTAAACGCGCTGGCAGGGCTCGAGCAGTACTTC
CDR3aa: CSSSLNALAGLEQYF

j_gene: TRBJ1-1
d_gene: NA
abundance: NA
v_gene: TRBV6-4
CDR3nt: TGTGCCAGCAGCCCGGGACAAGGAAAAGCTTTCTTT
CDR3aa: CASSPGQGKAFF

j_gene: TRBJ1-2
d_gene: TRBD1
abundance: NA
v_gene: TRBV5-1
CDR3nt: TGCGCCAGCAGCTCGGGGACAGGGGGCGGCTATGGCTACACCTTC
CDR3aa: CASSSGTGGGYGYTF

j_gene: TRBJ1-4
d_gene: NA
abundance: NA
v_gene: TRBV7-9
CDR3nt: TGTTCCAGCAGCAAAGCAGGGAGGCAAGAAAAACTGTTTTTT
CDR3aa: CSSSKAGRQEKLFF

j_gene: TRBJ2-7
d_gene: NA
abundance: once
v_gene: TRBV7-9
CDR3nt: TGTGCCAGCAGCTTAATTGATAGCTACGAGCAGTACTTC
CDR3aa: CASSLIDSYEQYF

j_gene: TRBJ1-1
d_gene: TRBD1
abundance: NA
v_gene: TRBV5-1
CDR3nt: TGCGCCAGCAGCTCTACTAATGGACAGGGGGACACTGAAGCTTTCTTT
CDR3aa: CASSSTNGQGDTEAFF

j_gene: TRBJ1-2
d_gene: TRBD1
abundance: NA
v_gene: TRBV25-1
CDR3nt: TGTGCCAGCACTGGGACAGGACTTCGCTATGGCTACACCTTC
CDR3aa: CASTGTGLRYGYTF

j_gene: TRBJ2-7
d_gene: TRBD1
abundance: once
v_gene: TRBV4-2
CDR3nt: TGTGCCAGCAGCCAAGATAAAGAACGGACAGAGGAGGGGGACAGGGCTACCTACGAGCAGTACTTC
CDR3aa: CASSQDKERTEEGDRATYEQYF

j_gene: TRBJ2-7
d_gene: TRBD2
abundance: NA
v_gene: TRBV5-1
CDR3nt: TGCGCCAGCAGGTTCCGCGGGGGACCCTACGAGCAGTACTTC
CDR3aa: CASRFRGGPYEQYF

j_gene: TRBJ2-5
d_gene: TRBD1
abundance: NA
v_gene: TRBV7-9
CDR3nt: TGTGCCAGCAGCCCGGGACAGGGGACCCAGTACTTC
CDR3aa: CASSPGQGTQYF

j_gene: TRBJ2-1
d_gene: TRBD2
abundance: few
v_gene: TRBV5-6
CDR3nt: TGTGCCAGCAGCATCGGGGGGGTGCAGTTCTTC
CDR3aa: CASSIGGVQFF

j_gene: TRBJ1-5
d_gene: TRBD1
abundance: once
v_gene: TRBV9
CDR3nt: TGTGCCAGCAGCCCTAGGGACAGCTACAATCAGCCCCAGCATTTT
CDR3aa: CASSPRDSYNQPQHF

j_gene: TRBJ1-4
d_gene: NA
abundance: few
v_gene: TRBV27
CDR3nt: TGTGCCAGCAGTACAGGGAAAGCAACTAATGAAAAACTGTTTTTT
CDR3aa: CASSTGKATNEKLFF

j_gene: TRBJ1-2
d_gene: NA
abundance: NA
v_gene: TRBV7-3
CDR3nt: TGTGCCAGCAGCGCCACAGAATATGGCTACACCTTC
CDR3aa: CASSATEYGYTF

j_gene: TRBJ1-5
d_gene: NA
abundance: few
v_gene: TRBV6-6
CDR3nt: TGTGCCAGCAGTTACCGGTTCGCCCAGCATTTT
CDR3aa: CASSYRFAQHF

j_gene: TRBJ1-4
d_gene: TRBD1
abundance: NA
v_gene: TRBV5-1
CDR3nt: TGCGCCAGCAGCTTGGCGACAGGGGGCGGAAGAAAACTGTTTTTT
CDR3aa: CASSLATGGGRKLFF

j_gene: TRBJ2-5
d_gene: TRBD1
abundance: NA
v_gene: TRBV2
CDR3nt: TGTGCCAGCAGTACACAGGGGGCGACGTTCGGGACCCAGTACTTC
CDR3aa: CASSTQGATFGTQYF

j_gene: TRBJ1-2
d_gene: NA
abundance: NA
v_gene: TRBV29-1
CDR3nt: TGCAGCGTTGAGGCCCGGTCGGGAGGCTACACCTTC
CDR3aa: CSVEARSGGYTF

j_gene: TRBJ2-7
d_gene: TRBD2
abundance: NA
v_gene: TRBV7-2
CDR3nt: TGTGCCAGCAGCTTATGGGGGGGGAAAAACGAGCAGTACTTC
CDR3aa: CASSLWGGKNEQYF

j_gene: TRBJ2-3
d_gene: NA
abundance: NA
v_gene: TRBV2
CDR3nt: TGTGCCAGCAGTGAGAGGTATAGCGGAAGCACAGATACGCAGTATTTT
CDR3aa: CASSERYSGSTDTQYF

j_gene: TRBJ1-2
d_gene: NA
abundance: NA
v_gene: TRBV6-6
CDR3nt: TGTGCCAGCATTTCCGTCGAGCAATATGGCTACACCTTC
CDR3aa: CASISVEQYGYTF

j_gene: TRBJ2-5
d_gene: TRBD2
abundance: once
v_gene: TRBV5-1
CDR3nt: TGCGCCAGCACCCCGGGACTAGCGGGGATTAGGGTAGAGACCCAGTACTTC
CDR3aa: CASTPGLAGIRVETQYF

j_gene: TRBJ1-5
d_gene: NA
abundance: NA
v_gene: TRBV7-6
CDR3nt: TGTGCCAGCAGCTCTCTACAGGGTAGCAATCAGCCCCAGCATTTT
CDR3aa: CASSSLQGSNQPQHF

j_gene: TRBJ1-5
d_gene: TRBD1
abundance: NA
v_gene: TRBV23-1
CDR3nt: TGCGCCAGCAGACTGGACAGGGAAGGGTTCAATAGCAATCAGCCCCAGCATTTT
CDR3aa: CASRLDREGFNSNQPQHF

j_gene: TRBJ1-2
d_gene: NA
abundance: NA
v_gene: TRBV7-8
CDR3nt: TGTGCCAGCAGCCCCTACGAGAATTATGGCTACACCTTC
CDR3aa: CASSPYENYGYTF

j_gene: TRBJ1-5
d_gene: TRBD1
abundance: NA
v_gene: TRBV6-1
CDR3nt: TGTGCCAGCAGTGAACAGGGGGTTGCAGGCAATCAGCCCCAGCATTTT
CDR3aa: CASSEQGVAGNQPQHF

j_gene: TRBJ2-3
d_gene: NA
abundance: NA
v_gene: TRBV28
CDR3nt: TGTGCCAGCAGTTCTTGGGTAGCTGGAGATAAAGATACGCAGTATTTT
CDR3aa: CASSSWVAGDKDTQYF

j_gene: TRBJ2-2
d_gene: TRBD1
abundance: NA
v_gene: TRBV5-8
CDR3nt: TGTGCCAGCAGCCCTAGGACAGGGCCCGGGGAGCTGTTTTTT
CDR3aa: CASSPRTGPGELFF

j_gene: TRBJ2-3
d_gene: TRBD1
abundance: NA
v_gene: TRBV7-9
CDR3nt: TGTGCCAGCAGCTTCCCCCTCCAGGGGGCAGATACGCAGTATTTT
CDR3aa: CASSFPLQGADTQYF

j_gene: TRBJ1-2
d_gene: TRBD1
abundance: NA
v_gene: TRBV27
CDR3nt: TGTGCCAGCAGTTTATTGGGACAGGGCTATGGCTACACCTTC
CDR3aa: CASSLLGQGYGYTF

j_gene: TRBJ2-7
d_gene: TRBD2
abundance: NA
v_gene: TRBV29-1
CDR3nt: TGCAGCGTTGAGCTAGCGGGATTAGAAGAGCAGTACTTC
CDR3aa: CSVELAGLEEQYF

j_gene: TRBJ2-7
d_gene: NA
abundance: few
v_gene: TRBV2
CDR3nt: TGTGCCAGCAGTGAAGCGGGAAGGGGCTCCTACGAGCAGTACTTC
CDR3aa: CASSEAGRGSYEQYF

j_gene: TRBJ2-7
d_gene: TRBD2
abundance: few
v_gene: TRBV7-9
CDR3nt: TGTGCCAGCAGCTCGGGACTAGCGGGGAAGTCCTACGAGCAGTACTTC
CDR3aa: CASSSGLAGKSYEQYF

j_gene: TRBJ2-7
d_gene: NA
abundance: NA
v_gene: TRBV5-3
CDR3nt: TGTGCCAGAAGCTCGAATAAGCAAACAGGTTCCGAGCAGTACTTC
CDR3aa: CARSSNKQTGSEQYF

j_gene: TRBJ1-6
d_gene: NA
abundance: NA
v_gene: TRBV9
CDR3nt: TGTGCCAGCAGCGTAGTGCCGGATTCACCCCTCCACTTT
CDR3aa: CASSVVPDSPLHF

j_gene: TRBJ2-7
d_gene: NA
abundance: NA
v_gene: TRBV10-3
CDR3nt: TGTGCCATCAGTGATAACAGGATTTCCTACGAGCAGTACTTC
CDR3aa: CAISDNRISYEQYF

j_gene: TRBJ1-2
d_gene: NA
abundance: NA
v_gene: TRBV6-1
CDR3nt: TGTGCCAGCAGCGAAGGGCTGGGGGCGGACGGCTACACCTTC
CDR3aa: CASSEGLGADGYTF

j_gene: TRBJ2-2
d_gene: NA
abundance: NA
v_gene: TRBV9
CDR3nt: TGTGCCAGCAGCGTATACGGCAGGGGATACACCGGGGAGCTGTTTTTT
CDR3aa: CASSVYGRGYTGELFF

j_gene: TRBJ1-4
d_gene: TRBD1
abundance: NA
v_gene: TRBV12-5
CDR3nt: TGTGCTAGTGGTTCCCTTCCGGGACAGGTGTTTAGGAATGAAAAACTGTTTTTT
CDR3aa: CASGSLPGQVFRNEKLFF